The 14 T cell receptor beta chains given below trace back to one sample, sequenced in a study of cytomegalovirus exposure and HLA in healthy donors. PCR was performed using 60 Vbeta and 13 Jbeta primers. Generated by immunoSEQ multiplex PCR, the TCRdb table keeps only in-frame clones and is missing some. The repertoire includes about 200,000 clones, 82% of them detected once, and approximately 0.092% sits in the top ten. Sequenced sample: PBMCs. Receptor source: a boy aged 2 to 9 in good health and CMV-seronegative.

The rearrangement links TRBV5-5 to TRBJ2-1; 7 bases agree with TRBD1. V shed 7 bases and J 8 bases; nucleotides not matched to a gene: 15. CDR3 length equals 15 residues. CDR1 and CDR2 (germline): SGHKS, YYEKEE (reference sequence). This chain's CDR3 is CASYGSGQLRDEQFF. The CDR3 nucleotides read TGTGCCAGCTATGGATCGGGACAGCTAAGGGATGAGCAGTTCTTC.

This sequence joins TRBV7-9 and TRBJ2-3; 14 bases are a match to TRBD2. Trimming at V came to 5 bases and at J to 0 bases, leaving 7 bases not matched to a gene. Germline CDR1 and CDR2: SEHNR and FQNEAQ (reference sequence). The CDR3 contains 18 residues. The CDR3 bases are TGTGCCAGCAGCCAAGGGACTAGCGGGGGCGCTAGCACAGATACGCAGTATTTT. Residues: CASSQGTSGGASTDTQYF. Drawing the rest from reference TRBV7-9 and TRBJ2-3, the complete variable domain is DTGVSQNPRHKITKRGQNVTFRCDPISEHNRLYWYRQTLGQGPEFLTYFQNEAQLEKSRLLSDRFSAERPKGSFSTLEIQRTEQGDSAMYLCASSQGTSGGASTDTQYFGPGTRLTVL.

The chain carries TRBV25-1 and TRBJ2-1, with 7 bases matching TRBD1. With 4 bases clipped from V and 4 bases from J, the junction kept 7 bases outside the gene matches. Germline loops: CDR1 MGHDK, CDR2 SYGVNS. CDR3 length: 15 amino acids. The CDR3 DNA is TGTGCCAGCAGTGTTCCGGGACAGCCTTACAATGAGCAGTTCTTC. It codes for CASSVPGQPYNEQFF.

The J gene is TRBJ1-2, the V gene TRBV19, with TRBD1 identical over 7 bases. The CDR3 covers 14 residues. Germline CDR1 and CDR2: LNHDA and SQIVND (reference sequence). After removal of 7 bases from V and 10 bases from J, the junction contained 15 bases not matched to a gene. The CDR3 nucleotides are TGTGCCAGTACCCCCCTCGGACAGGTAGTCCACTACACCTTC. As protein: CASTPLGQVVHYTF. Full variable domain (missing parts from reference TRBV19 and TRBJ1-2): DGGITQSPKYLFRKEGQNVTLSCEQNLNHDAMYWYRQDPGQGLRLIYYSQIVNDFQKGDIAEGYSVSREKKESFPLTVTSAQKNPTAFYLCASTPLGQVVHYTFGSGTRLTVV.

The J gene is TRBJ2-6, the V gene TRBV5-1; 10 bases fit TRBD1. There are 16 residues in the CDR3. CDR1 and CDR2 from the germline V gene are SGHRS and YFSETQ. The junction had 3 bases not matched to a gene; V was cut back by 4 bases and J by 2 bases. Here the CDR3 reads CASSLGTGAGANVLTF. The CDR3 DNA follows: TGCGCCAGCAGCCTCGGGACAGGGGCTGGGGCCAACGTCCTGACTTTC.

This chain links TRBV19 with TRBJ2-5; D is ambiguous. V was trimmed by 1 base and J by 1 base, leaving 10 bases between them. Germline-derived CDR1 and CDR2 are LNHDA and SQIVND (reference sequence). The CDR3 has 15 residues. In DNA form, the CDR3 reads TGTGCCAGTAGTATAGGTCACTCAACCCAAGAGACCCAGTACTTC. Amino acid sequence: CASSIGHSTQETQYF.

The chain links TRBV6-6 to TRBJ2-2, with D possibly being TRBD1 (6 bases). V shed 6 bases and J shed 1 base, with 9 bases lying between them. This CDR3 spans 14 amino acids. The germline V gene has CDR1 MNHNY and CDR2 SVGAGI (reference sequence). The DNA for the CDR3 is TGTGCCAGCAGAGGGGGTTGGAACACCGGGGAGCTGTTTTTT. This gives the protein CASRGGWNTGELFF.

The chain uses TRBV19 and TRBJ1-6; no firm D call. Trimming removed 5 bases at V and 7 bases at J, with 15 bases between. CDR3 length: 15 residues. Germline CDR1 and CDR2: LNHDA and SQIVND (reference sequence). CDR3 bases: TGTGCCAGTAGTGAGGCCGGGTTCGCCAATTCACCCCTCCACTTT. Its protein is CASSEAGFANSPLHF.

The rearrangement uses TRBV5-4 and TRBJ1-2, with no clear D. There are 13 residues in the CDR3. V was cut by 0 bases and J by 8 bases, with 11 bases left in between. Germline V gene lookup returns CDR1 SGHNT and CDR2 YYREEE (reference sequence). CDR3: CASSLGRVGGYTF. For the CDR3, the DNA is TGTGCCAGCAGCTTGGGGAGGGTTGGCGGCTACACCTTC.

V and J are TRBV2 and TRBJ1-2; TRBD1 agrees at 7 bases. Germline trimming cut 3 bases from V and 2 bases from J; bases unmatched to any gene: 3. The CDR3 is 14 amino acids. The V gene's germline CDR1 is SNHLY and CDR2 FYNNEI. The CDR3 region has the DNA TGTGCCAGCAGTGACTCCAGGGGGAACTATGGCTACACCTTC. Encoded protein: CASSDSRGNYGYTF.

There are a few counts of this clone. The chain is built from TRBV10-1 and TRBJ1-2, with 7 positions matching TRBD1. The ends lost 10 bases at V and 1 base at J; junction bases unmatched: 3. Germline-derived CDR1 and CDR2 are WNHNN and SYGVQD (reference sequence). The CDR3 is made up of 12 amino acids. CDR3 sequence reads: CANYRGNYGYTF. Here the CDR3 DNA reads TGCGCCAATTACAGGGGTAACTATGGCTACACCTTC.

The CDR3 nucleotides read TGTGCCAGCAGCCAAGATTGGGACTTCCTACCGGGACTAGCCTCCGAGCAGTACTTC. It codes for CASSQDWDFLPGLASEQYF. The gene calls are TRBV4-2 and TRBJ2-7, with 9 bases lining up with TRBD2. CDR3 length equals 19 residues. Germline-derived CDR1 and CDR2 are LGHNA and YNFKEQ. The junction had 18 bases not matched to a gene; V was cut back by 0 bases and J by 6 bases.

This sequence joins TRBV5-1 and TRBJ1-1; D not certain. This CDR3 has 16 residues. CDR1 and CDR2 from the germline V gene are SGHRS and YFSETQ. V was shortened by 1 base and J by 3 bases, with 16 bases between the two germline ends. CDR3: CASSLSSGRMYTEAFF. The CDR3 coding sequence is TGCGCCAGCAGCTTGAGTTCTGGGAGGATGTACACTGAAGCTTTCTTT.

The genes are TRBV27 and TRBJ2-2, with D perhaps TRBD2 (6 bases). Trimming left V 4 bases short and J 5 bases short, with 17 bases between. Germline CDR1 is MNHEY and CDR2 is SMNVEV (reference sequence). There are 16 residues in the CDR3. CDR3 sequence: CASSYQAGTMTGELFF. DNA of the CDR3: TGTGCCAGCAGTTATCAGGCGGGGACGATGACCGGGGAGCTGTTTTTT.